One TCR beta chain is described in this entry. This specimen belongs to a study of low-dose radiotherapy and immunotherapy resistance in tumors. Study-wide context: On a schedule of every two weeks, intravenous cyclophosphamide at a dose of 200 mg/m2 was delivered one day before each radiation and immunotherapy administration.

Both TCRalpha and TCRbeta chains were reverse transcribed with V-gene-specific primers. TCR amplification involved 20 PCR cycles with a constant-region primer and V-primer adapter. Through in vitro transcription, the mRNA that had been isolated was amplified. TCRdb processed the reads anew with MiXCR; each CDR3 protein has one entry. The data show approximately 11,000 distinct CDR3 sequences, about 51% seen once. Per the germline V gene, CDR1 is KGHSH and CDR2 is LQKENI. This CDR3 region has 13 residues. Trimming shortened V by 0 bases and J by 6 bases, and 7 bases separated the two germline ends. Low-dose radiotherapy and low-dose cyclophosphamide, together with aspirin, ipilimumab and nivolumab, were given to donors. Solid tumors that lacked tumor-infiltrating lymphocytes and were advanced were present in eligible patients.

This receptor was identified in a human donor with advanced metastatic prostate, ovarian, gallbladder or colorectal cancer (not recorded which). This table probably holds off-target reads from a library built for another chain. V gene TRBV18 combines with J gene TRBJ2-3; D is undetermined. The CDR3, as DNA: TGTGCCAGCTCACCACCGCACATGGATACGCAGTATTTT. This encodes CASSPPHMDTQYF.